Sequencing of this T cell receptor beta chain was carried out in a study of CD8 T cells in ankylosing spondylitis. Study conclusions and caveats: Clones linked with disease were CD8+ and fairly uncommon in the peripheral blood. Characteristic, it appeared, of ankylosing spondylitis blood was a TCR beta motif of about eight highly homologous variants. Enrichment of disease-linked clones was reportedly significant in matched ankylosing spondylitis synovial fluid.

Making use of molecular barcodes, quantitative 5'-RACE generated TCR beta libraries. TCRdb fed the 5' RACE reads into MiXCR, producing one record per CDR3 protein. The repertoire consists of roughly 280,000 distinct CDR3 sequences, with roughly 20% occurring once and the leading ten covering about 8%. The CDR3 is made up of 14 amino acids. CDR1 is DFQATT, CDR2 SNEGSKA, per germline (reference sequence). V lost 4 bases, J lost 4 bases, and 6 bases stayed unmatched. To note about this clonotype: Its antigen is not known.

The sample was blood, either unsorted or a sorted T cell fraction (not recorded which). This chain connects TRBV20-1 to TRBJ2-5; TRBD2 agrees at 10 bases. This receptor was obtained from a male donor with ankylosing spondylitis or in good health (not recorded which). The CDR3, as DNA: TGCAGTGCTAAGCGGAGCGGGGGGGCAGAGACCCAGTACTTC. Residues: CSAKRSGGAETQYF.